The clone carrying this T cell receptor beta chain was found a few times. Its antigen is not identified. This sample was included in a study of cytomegalovirus exposure and HLA in healthy donors. Study-level findings and limits: TCR beta sequences numbering 16,951 were associated with HLA alleles at 0.05 false discovery rate in a later analysis. Reports showed the classifier diagnosing cytomegalovirus status with high specificity and sensitivity.

Germline CDR1 is SEHNR and CDR2 is FQNEAQ (reference sequence). The CDR3 sequence is 14 residues long. V was clipped by 6 bases and J by 5 bases; unmatched bases: 5. This PCR relied on a set of 60 Vbeta primers and 13 Jbeta primers. Original processing methods: Unique TCR beta chains totaled some 88 million in a later count, with roughly 10 million of them shared. TCRdb's copy holds only in-frame clones and misses some; the assay was immunoSEQ multiplex PCR. V and J calls and clone size follow that table, whereas D and trimming were derived from the DNA. This sample has 150,000 to 200,000 clones, with 84% found just once.

The receptor comes from a woman between 50 and 59 years old in good health and CMV-seropositive. The specimen was PBMCs. The chain combines TRBV7-9 with TRBJ1-4; 8 bases map to TRBD1. The CDR3 DNA reads as TGTGCCAGCAGGGAACAGGGGGGAAATGAAAAACTGTTTTTT. Its protein product is CASREQGGNEKLFF.